Shown below are 17 T cell receptor beta chains from a single sample sequenced in a study of shared clonotypes between healthy human individuals. The data were produced by immunoSEQ multiplex PCR, yet TCRdb's version contains in-frame clones alone and is incomplete. The sample has some 2.3 million clones; approximately 95% are singletons. The specimen was naive CD4+ T cells from PBMCs. Subset indicated: CD45RA+ positively selected. The receptors shown here come from a man between 18 and 29 years old in good health. Some clones in this sample may be carry-over from other donors' samples.

The chain carries TRBV5-1 and TRBJ2-4; D might be TRBD1 (5 bases). V was shortened by 0 bases and J by 9 bases, with 13 bases between the two germline ends. CDR3 length: 14 residues. The germline CDR1 and CDR2 sequences are SGHRS and YFSETQ. The CDR3 DNA reads as TGCGCCAGCAGCTTGGGACAGACCTCGGGCATTCAGTACTTC. Its translation is CASSLGQTSGIQYF. Looking up the rest from reference TRBV5-1 and TRBJ2-4 gives the full variable domain: KAGVTQTPRYLIKTRGQQVTLSCSPISGHRSVSWYQQTPGQGLQFLFEYFSETQRNKGNFPGRFSGRQFSNSRSEMNVSTLELGDSALYLCASSLGQTSGIQYFGAGTRLSVL.

The genes are TRBV5-1 and TRBJ2-3; D is undetermined. From germline, CDR1 is SGHRS and CDR2 YFSETQ. Between the trimmed V and J ends, which lost 1 base and 2 bases, there was a span of 11 bases. This CDR3 contains 15 residues. CDR3 nucleotide sequence: TGCGCCAGCAGCTTGAACGGCCACTACACAGATACGCAGTATTTT. Translation: CASSLNGHYTDTQYF.

This chain joins TRBV28 and TRBJ1-4, with D perhaps matching TRBD1 (5 bases). V lost 6 bases, J lost 7 bases, and 12 bases lay in between. Germline-derived CDR1 and CDR2 are MDHEN and SYDVKM. The CDR3 runs 13 residues. The CDR3 sequence is CASRSRVSEKLFF. The CDR3, as DNA: TGTGCCAGCAGGTCCAGGGTATCTGAAAAACTGTTTTTT.

The chain uses TRBV10-3 and TRBJ1-1, with D perhaps TRBD1 (6 bases). The germline gives CDR1 ENHRY, CDR2 SYGVKD. Trimming pared 6 bases from V and 1 base from J, leaving 9 bases between. The CDR3 loop spans 13 amino acids. CDR3 amino acids: CAISKTGNTEAFF. CDR3 coding DNA: TGTGCCATCAGCAAGACAGGGAACACTGAAGCTTTCTTT.

The chain couples TRBV7-8 to TRBJ2-2; 7 nucleotides match TRBD2. With 5 bases clipped from V and 6 bases from J, the junction kept 12 bases outside the gene matches. Germline V gene data show CDR1 as SGHVS and CDR2 as FQNEAQ. This CDR3 is built from 16 residues. In DNA, the CDR3 is TGTGCCAGCAGCCGACGACTTACTAGCGTTTCCGGGGAGCTGTTTTTT. This codes for CASSRRLTSVSGELFF.

This clone was seen once. The genes are TRBV19 and TRBJ2-1, with unresolved D. Germline lookup yields CDR1 LNHDA and CDR2 SQIVND (reference sequence). This CDR3 has 11 residues. V lost 9 bases to trimming and J lost 4 bases, with 7 bases between them. The CDR3 DNA reads as TGTGCCAGGGGAAAATACAATGAGCAGTTCTTC. It yields the protein CARGKYNEQFF.

V usage is TRBV9 and J usage is TRBJ2-5; 11 bases fit TRBD2. J was trimmed by 1 base and V by 0 bases; bases with no gene match: 2. Germline V gene lookup returns CDR1 SGDLS and CDR2 YYNGEE. The CDR3 loop spans 16 amino acids. This chain's CDR3 is CASSVATSGTQETQYF. CDR3 coding DNA: TGTGCCAGCAGCGTAGCGACTAGCGGGACCCAAGAGACCCAGTACTTC.

The V and J genes are TRBV10-3 and TRBJ2-7; 7 bases are shared with TRBD1. V dropped 9 bases and J dropped 4; count of bases not matched to a gene: 12. CDR3 length: 14 residues. CDR1 ENHRY and CDR2 SYGVKD come from the germline V gene. CDR3 nucleotide sequence: TGTGCCATTCTCTCCGACAGGGATAGGTACGAGCAGTACTTC. This gives the protein CAILSDRDRYEQYF.

This clone came up once. The chain uses TRBV19 and TRBJ2-3; 7 bases map to TRBD1. The V and J ends lost 6 bases and 4 bases, in that order; junction bases with no gene match: 7. The CDR3 is made up of 14 amino acids. Germline CDR1 reads LNHDA; CDR2 reads SQIVND (reference sequence). The CDR3 spells CASRSTGKPDTQYF. CDR3 nucleotides: TGTGCCAGTAGATCGACAGGGAAGCCAGATACGCAGTATTTT. Supplemented by reference TRBV19 and TRBJ2-3, the full variable domain reads DGGITQSPKYLFRKEGQNVTLSCEQNLNHDAMYWYRQDPGQGLRLIYYSQIVNDFQKGDIAEGYSVSREKKESFPLTVTSAQKNPTAFYLCASRSTGKPDTQYFGPGTRLTVL.

The V call is TRBV2, the J call TRBJ2-1; tentatively, D is TRBD2 (6 bases). CDR1 and CDR2 (germline): SNHLY, FYNNEI. The CDR3 is 13 residues long. The germline V and J ends were trimmed by 7 bases and 8 bases, with 15 bases remaining between them. The CDR3 here is CASIGTSRDEQFF. The CDR3 DNA reads TGTGCCAGCATAGGGACTTCAAGGGATGAGCAGTTCTTC. Variable domain in full (rest from reference TRBV2 and TRBJ2-1): EPEVTQTPSHQVTQMGQEVILRCVPISNHLYFYWYRQILGQKVEFLVSFYNNEISEKSEIFDDQFSVERPDGSNFTLKIRSTKLEDSAMYFCASIGTSRDEQFFGPGTRLTVL.

V is TRBV28 and J is TRBJ2-1, with 8 bases matching TRBD1. There are 13 residues in the CDR3. The V gene's germline CDR1 is MDHEN and CDR2 SYDVKM. V trimming: 11 bases; J trimming: 8 bases; junction bases outside the gene matches: 11. In nucleotides, the CDR3 is TGTGCCGGCCAGGGGGCGCGAGGTTATGAGCAGTTCTTC. It encodes CAGQGARGYEQFF.

This clone has just one count. CDR3 bases: TGTGCCAGTAGTCCCCCCGGGCCCTGGTACGAGCAGTACTTC. Protein: CASSPPGPWYEQYF. This chain links TRBV19 with TRBJ2-7, with no clear D. This CDR3 is built from 14 residues. Trimming pared 5 bases from V and 4 bases from J, leaving 15 bases between. CDR1 LNHDA and CDR2 SQIVND come from the germline V gene (reference sequence).

This chain links TRBV5-6 with TRBJ2-2; either TRBD1 or TRBD2 may fit D (5 bases each). This CDR3 comprises 15 residues. Germline V lookup: CDR1 SGHDT, CDR2 YYEEEE. Trimming cost V 2 bases and J 5 bases, with 13 bases left between them. CDR3 loop: CASSLMGRGTGELFF. The CDR3 bases are TGTGCCAGCAGCTTAATGGGGCGCGGGACCGGGGAGCTGTTTTTT.

The CDR3 sequence is CASSDGYSNQPQHF. The CDR3 DNA follows: TGTGCCAGCAGCGACGGGTATTCCAATCAGCCCCAGCATTTT. The chain links TRBV5-4 to TRBJ1-5; D is unclear. The CDR3 runs 14 residues. The V gene lost 4 bases and the J gene lost 3 bases, with 11 bases spanning the gap. CDR1 is SGHNT and CDR2 is YYREEE in the germline V gene (reference sequence).

The chain couples TRBV20-1 to TRBJ1-1, with D possibly matching TRBD1 (6 bases). Germline V gene data show CDR1 as DFQATT and CDR2 as SNEGSKA (reference sequence). Trimming shortened V by 0 bases and J by 12 bases, and 11 bases separated the two germline ends. The CDR3 spans 11 residues. The CDR3 protein is CSARDRGITFF. The CDR3 region has the DNA TGCAGTGCTAGAGACAGGGGAATCACTTTCTTT.

The V and J genes are TRBV5-4 and TRBJ2-7; TRBD2 aligns across 7 bases. V dropped 4 bases and J dropped 1; count of bases not matched to a gene: 11. CDR1 is SGHNT and CDR2 is YYREEE in the germline V gene (reference sequence). There are 16 residues in the CDR3. CDR3 loop: CASSAFTSGKSYEQYF. For the CDR3, the DNA is TGTGCCAGCAGCGCCTTTACCAGCGGGAAATCCTACGAGCAGTACTTC.

The rearrangement links TRBV7-9 to TRBJ1-1; possible D gene TRBD1, 6 bases. Per germline, CDR1 SEHNR and CDR2 FQNEAQ (reference sequence). V was shortened by 5 bases and J by 8 bases, with 15 bases between the two germline ends. The CDR3 covers 13 residues. The CDR3 region is CASSRNTGYEAFF. The CDR3 DNA reads as TGTGCCAGCAGCAGAAACACAGGGTACGAAGCTTTCTTT.